The clone carrying this TCR beta chain was seen repeatedly, ten times or more. The antigen is unknown. The 5'RACE method, run with constant-segment primers, produced TCR alpha and TCR beta cDNA libraries (carrying sample barcodes and UMIs). TCRdb processed the 5' RACE reads anew with MiXCR; each CDR3 protein has one entry. The sample lists about 560,000 distinct CDR3 sequences; 17% were seen once. The CDR3 is 12 residues long. Trimming pared 6 bases from V and 8 bases from J, leaving 14 bases between. Germline V CDR1 and CDR2: MNHEY, SVGEGT. The sample is drawn from a study of T-cell memory formation after mild COVID-19. General study points: Later expanders leaned CD4+, whereas day 15 to 85 contracting clones were balanced CD4/CD8. Pre-infection memory harbored some responding clones, suggesting cross-reactive memory joined.

The chain links TRBV6-2 or TRBV6-3 to TRBJ2-7, with no clear D. Material: PBMCs or a T cell subset sorted from them (not recorded which). The origin of this receptor is an adult woman who had mild COVID-19 (a few samples of this study predate the infection). Cell type and time point are not known. For the CDR3, the DNA is TGTGCCAGCAGGGATACGGGCGCCCAGCAGTACTTC. It codes for CASRDTGAQQYF.